This T cell receptor (beta chain) was found in a study of blood T cells in healthy people across ages. Whole-study results and caveats: Among long-lived donors, naive CD4+ cells were more numerous and diversity higher than in aged donors.

Then a second PCR, running about 6 to 11 cycles, was carried out with a sample-barcoded 5' primer and a J-beta primer mix. A single record per CDR3 protein comes from TCRdb applying MiXCR to the 5' RACE reads. The sample has some 1,000,000 distinct CDR3 sequences, approximately 25% seen once. CDR3 size: 15 residues. The V end lost 0 bases, the J end lost 5 bases, and 14 bases lay between the germline ends. The germline V gene encodes CDR1 SGDLS and CDR2 YYNGEE. Note on this clonotype: The antigen remains unidentified.

The sample also formed part of further work on T cells of mothers and their children. As that study records: The donor cohort consisted of a few healthy Caucasian mothers and their six children. A primer called M1S, used in the second PCR, added sample barcodes and 2-4 random nucleotides.

The sequencing input was blood. This clonotype was obtained from a girl aged 2 to 9 in good health. The chain combines TRBV9 with TRBJ1-1; the D gene is possibly TRBD1 (6 bases). CDR3 in amino acids: CASSVDVGHGTEAFF. The CDR3 region has the DNA TGTGCCAGCAGCGTAGATGTGGGACATGGAACTGAAGCTTTCTTT.